This TCR beta chain was found in a study of PD-L1 blockade in urothelial cancer. Method: immunoSEQ multiplex PCR; TCRdb's copy keeps in-frame clones and lacks some. The sample lists 100,000 to 150,000 clones, around 85% occurring once. Time point noted: pretreatment peripheral blood. This clone showed up just once. The sequence was collected from a man aged 50 to 60 with urothelial cancer. Source: PBMCs, taken around atezolizumab (anti-PD-L1) treatment.

The CDR3 protein is CASSREGGDTEAFF. CDR3 DNA: TGTGCCAGCAGCCGTGAAGGGGGCGACACTGAAGCTTTCTTT. The chain combines TRBV5-8 with TRBJ1-1; 7 nucleotides match TRBD1. The CDR3 sequence is 14 residues long. J gave up 3 bases and V 4 bases, and 6 bases lay outside the gene matches. Germline V gene data show CDR1 as SGHTS and CDR2 as YDEGEE.